This entry lists 21 T cell receptor beta chains sequenced from one sample in a study of Tregs in tolerant kidney transplant recipients. Related graft donors supplied nonmyeloablative bone marrow transplants, and mixed chimerism was transient. Produced via immunoSEQ multiplex PCR; TCRdb's table is partial and in-frame only. The sample data list 15,000 or so clones. Sequencing was performed on CD8+ T cells from blood (PBMCs), taken 6 months after the transplant. The receptors derive from a human patient who received a combined kidney and bone marrow transplant. Some T cells may be the graft donor's.

Note on this clone: The read ends 3 residues shy of where the CDR3 ends; the end is completed using the germline J gene. This chain joins TRBV5-1 and TRBJ1-1; no clear D. Trimming left V 4 bases short and J 0 bases short, with 10 bases between. Germline V gene lookup returns CDR1 SGHRS and CDR2 YFSETQ. The CDR3 is made up of 14 amino acids. CDR3 DNA (partial): TGCGCCAGCAGCCCCCTCGACATGAACACTGAA. It codes for CASSPLDMNTE. In full, the CDR3 reads CASSPLDMNTEAFF.

Remarks on this clone: The read ends 3 residues before the CDR3 terminus; that terminus is restored from the germline J gene. The rearrangement links TRBV28 to TRBJ1-1; TRBD1 is a possible D gene (5 bases). V gave up 4 bases and J gave up 1 base, with 16 bases separating them. Per germline, CDR1 MDHEN and CDR2 SYDVKM. The CDR3 consists of 16 residues. The covered CDR3 bases are TGTGCCAGCAGTTATGCGTCAGGGTCCGAGAACACTGAA. Protein: CASSYASGSENTE. The whole CDR3 sequence reads CASSYASGSENTEAFF.

Frequency places this clone as medium-sized. The CDR3 goes on 3 residues after the read ends, and that part is filled in from the germline J gene. This chain uses TRBV29-1 with TRBJ2-2, with D perhaps matching TRBD1 (5 bases). Germline V gene lookup returns CDR1 SQVTM and CDR2 ANQGSEA. Trimming stripped 4 bases from V and 3 bases from J, with 6 bases between. This CDR3 spans 12 amino acids. The CDR3 sequence: CSVVQDTGELFF. The part of the CDR3 DNA that was read is TGCAGCGTTGTACAGGACACCGGGGAG.

Comments on this clone: Read sequence stops 3 residues before the CDR3 end, and the germline J gene provides the missing end. The V gene is TRBV6-2 or TRBV6-3, the J gene TRBJ1-5; a weak D match, TRBD1 (6 bases). The CDR3 covers 17 residues. In germline, CDR1 is MNHEY, CDR2 SVGEGT. V lost 0 bases, J lost 4 bases, and 16 bases lay in between. The CDR3 loop is CASSYSAGGGRNQPQHF. CDR3 DNA, as far as it was read: TGTGCCAGCAGTTACTCAGCGGGCGGGGGGCGGAATCAGCCC.

As for this clone: At one of its ends the junction is not consistent with the germline gene, which may arise from a read error. The read falls 3 residues short of the CDR3 end, and the missing part is taken from the germline J gene. The rearrangement uses TRBV18 and TRBJ1-4, with D maybe TRBD1 (6 bases). Per germline, CDR1 KGHSH and CDR2 LQKENI. The CDR3 length is 15 residues. The CDR3 is CANSPTGWANEELFF. CDR3 DNA (partial): TGTGCCAACTCACCAACAGGGTGGGCTAATGAAGAA.

About this clone: The observed sequence ends 3 residues before the CDR3 terminus, with the missing tail filled in from the germline J gene. The chain combines TRBV10-1 with TRBJ1-1; D might be TRBD1 (6 bases). This CDR3 is 13 amino acids long. V was pared by 5 bases and J by 0 bases, with 7 bases between. Germline V gene data show CDR1 as WNHNN and CDR2 as SYGVQD (reference sequence). The CDR3 protein is CASSQGLNTEAFF. The CDR3 bases that were read are TGCGCCAGCAGTCAGGGGTTGAACACTGAA.

Comment on this clone: Read coverage stops 3 residues before the CDR3 terminus; the germline J gene supplies the remainder. The chain recombines TRBV7-6 with TRBJ2-3, with a weak D call TRBD2 (5 bases). CDR3 length: 14 amino acids. Germline V gene data show CDR1 as SGHVS and CDR2 as FNYEAQ. The part of the CDR3 DNA that was read is TGTGCCAGCAGCTTACCGGCGGGCGCCGAGACG. Its protein product is CASSLPAGAET. Given in full, the CDR3 is CASSLPAGAETQYF.

Comments on this clone: Read sequence stops 3 residues before the CDR3 end, and the germline J gene provides the missing end. V usage is TRBV12-3 or TRBV12-4 and J usage is TRBJ2-1; TRBD2 matches at 7 bases. V was clipped by 3 bases and J by 8 bases; unmatched bases: 7. The CDR3 consists of 14 residues. This CDR3 reads CASSFTLAGDEQFF. The sequenced CDR3 bases are TGTGCCAGCAGTTTTACTTTGGCGGGAGATGAG.

On this clone: The CDR3 end falls 3 residues outside the read, so it is completed with the germline J gene. The gene calls are TRBV30 and TRBJ2-5; no firm D call. The CDR3 has 14 amino acids. Germline assignment: CDR1 GTSNPN and CDR2 SVGIG (reference sequence). V gave up 1 base and J gave up 1 base, with 10 bases separating them. CDR3 bases read: TGTGCCTGGAGTGAAGGGTATCCCCAAGAGACC. This translates into CAWSEGYPQET. The CDR3 as a whole reads CAWSEGYPQETQYF.

In regard to this clone: The read ends 3 residues before the CDR3 terminus; that terminus is restored from the germline J gene. The V gene is TRBV7-8, the J gene TRBJ2-3; 7 bases are a match to TRBD1. Looked up from germline, CDR1 is SGHVS and CDR2 is FQNEAQ. CDR3 size: 14 residues. The CDR3 reads CASSLAGGGQPQYF. The CDR3 bases that were read are TGTGCCAGCAGCTTAGCAGGGGGCGGTCAGCCG.

Note on this clone: The read comes to an end 3 residues before the CDR3 does, leaving the germline J gene to fill in the end. The rearrangement joins TRBV20-1 to TRBJ2-3; TRBD2 aligns across 13 bases. Trimming took 6 bases from V and 4 from J; bases not matched to a gene: 7. Germline assignment: CDR1 DFQATT and CDR2 SNEGSKA (reference sequence). The CDR3 contains 15 residues. The CDR3 DNA, read in part, is TGCAGTGCCCGGACTAGCGGGAGAGTGGCAGATACG. As protein: CSARTSGRVADT. The CDR3, in full, reads CSARTSGRVADTQYF.

The CDR3 bases that were read are TGTGCCATCAGTGACGTGGGACAGGGGCGGATAGAGACC. Translating it yields CAISDVGQGRIET. The CDR3 in full is CAISDVGQGRIETQYF. This chain joins TRBV10-3 and TRBJ2-5; 10 bases are shared with TRBD1. The read ends 3 residues before the CDR3 terminus; that terminus is restored from the germline J gene. The CDR3 totals 16 residues. Germline trimming cut 3 bases from V and 4 bases from J; bases unmatched to any gene: 8. Germline assignment: CDR1 ENHRY and CDR2 SYGVKD.

In the case of this clone: The sequenced fragment ends 3 residues before the CDR3 boundary, so the rest is inferred from the germline J gene. The rearrangement joins TRBV10-1 to TRBJ2-6; tentative D call: TRBD1 (6 bases). This CDR3 is 17 amino acids long. The germline V gene encodes CDR1 WNHNN and CDR2 SYGVQD (reference sequence). V was trimmed by 4 bases and J by 0 bases, leaving 13 bases between them. The CDR3 here is CASSGSDSPSGANVLTF. CDR3 DNA (partial): TGCGCCAGCAGTGGATCGGACAGCCCCTCTGGGGCCAACGTC.

As to this clone: Read data end 3 residues before the CDR3 end; the end is taken from the germline J gene. The chain links TRBV10-1 to TRBJ1-6; 7 bases map to TRBD1. The CDR3 totals 14 residues. Unmatched junction bases numbered 2, after V lost 9 bases and J lost 0 bases. Germline CDR1 and CDR2: WNHNN and SYGVQD (reference sequence). CDR3 bases read: TGCGCCAGGGGACAGCTCTCCTATAATTCACCC. Amino acid sequence: CARGQLSYNSP. The full CDR3 sequence reads CARGQLSYNSPLHF.

With regard to this clone: The read falls 3 residues short of the CDR3 end, and the missing part is taken from the germline J gene. The rearrangement uses TRBV7-8 and TRBJ2-1; D call uncertain. CDR1 and CDR2 (germline): SGHVS, FQNEAQ. The V end lost 1 base, the J end lost 6 bases, and 7 bases lay between the germline ends. The CDR3 is 13 residues long. CDR3 residues: CASSLGGINEQFF. Incomplete CDR3 DNA: TGTGCCAGCAGCTTAGGTGGCATCAATGAG.

Remarks on this clone: The observed sequence ends 3 residues before the CDR3 terminus, with the missing tail filled in from the germline J gene. The chain joins TRBV2 to TRBJ2-2; D gene uncertain. The V end was cut by 5 bases, the J end by 5 bases, with 6 bases between. Germline CDR1 and CDR2: SNHLY and FYNNEI. The CDR3 extends over 12 amino acids. The covered CDR3 bases are TGTGCCAGCAGTCAGCGTACCGGGGAG. Translating gives CASSQRTGE. The complete CDR3 reads CASSQRTGELFF. Full variable domain (outside the CDR3, taken from reference TRBV2 and TRBJ2-2): EPEVTQTPSHQVTQMGQEVILRCVPISNHLYFYWYRQILGQKVEFLVSFYNNEISEKSEIFDDQFSVERPDGSNFTLKIRSTKLEDSAMYFCASSQRTGELFFGEGSRLTVL.

Remarks on this clone: With the read ending 3 residues before the CDR3 end, the germline J gene is used to fill in that end. This rearrangement joins TRBV20-1 to TRBJ2-1; 8 positions agree with TRBD2. Germline V gene data show CDR1 as DFQATT and CDR2 as SNEGSKA (reference sequence). V lost 0 bases to trimming and J lost 8 bases; unmatched junction nucleotides: 9. This CDR3 has 15 amino acids. The CDR3 here is CSARDLPGTRDEQFF. Incomplete CDR3 DNA: TGCAGTGCTAGAGATCTCCCCGGGACTAGAGATGAG.

Note on this clone: The read is 3 residues too short to cover the CDR3 end, so that end is filled in from the germline J gene. This chain connects TRBV7-6 to TRBJ2-1, with TRBD2 identical over 12 bases. CDR1 is SGHVS, CDR2 FNYEAQ, per germline. The CDR3 has 15 amino acids. With V trimmed by 5 bases and J by 7 bases, 6 bases remained unmatched. The DNA read from the CDR3 is TGTGCCAGCAGCCTATCTAGCGGGGGGGCTAATGAG. It encodes CASSLSSGGANE. The entire CDR3 reads CASSLSSGGANEQFF.

Notes on this clone: The CDR3 is cut off 3 residues early in the read; its end comes from the germline J gene. This rearrangement joins TRBV20-1 to TRBJ1-2; TRBD1 matches 11 bases. The CDR3 runs to 13 residues. After removal of 3 bases from V and 5 bases from J, the junction contained 2 bases not matched to a gene. Germline values: CDR1 DFQATT, CDR2 SNEGSKA (reference sequence). The sequenced CDR3 bases are TGCAGTGCTAGGGACAGGGGGCAATATGGC. Its translation is CSARDRGQYG. In full, the CDR3 reads CSARDRGQYGYTF.

CDR3 DNA (partial): TGTGCCAGCAGTTTATCAGGACAGGGTAGGATGAATGAG. Its translation is CASSLSGQGRMNE. The CDR3 reads in full as CASSLSGQGRMNEQFF. V gene TRBV27 combines with J gene TRBJ2-1; 8 bases are a match to TRBD1. The CDR3 is cut off 3 residues early in the read; its end comes from the germline J gene. V was pared by 0 bases and J by 7 bases, with 8 bases of the junction left unmatched. This CDR3 contains 16 residues. Germline CDR1 reads MNHEY; CDR2 reads SMNVEV (reference sequence).

Note on this clone: The read falls 3 residues short of the CDR3 end, and the missing part is taken from the germline J gene. The chain recombines TRBV7-7 with TRBJ2-3; TRBD2 aligns across 11 bases. This CDR3 has 15 amino acids. The germline gives CDR1 SSHAT, CDR2 FNYEAQ (reference sequence). The sequenced CDR3 bases are TGTGCCAGCAGCTCCGCGCTAGCGGGGGGAGAGACG. Translating gives CASSSALAGGET. The entire CDR3 protein is CASSSALAGGETQYF.